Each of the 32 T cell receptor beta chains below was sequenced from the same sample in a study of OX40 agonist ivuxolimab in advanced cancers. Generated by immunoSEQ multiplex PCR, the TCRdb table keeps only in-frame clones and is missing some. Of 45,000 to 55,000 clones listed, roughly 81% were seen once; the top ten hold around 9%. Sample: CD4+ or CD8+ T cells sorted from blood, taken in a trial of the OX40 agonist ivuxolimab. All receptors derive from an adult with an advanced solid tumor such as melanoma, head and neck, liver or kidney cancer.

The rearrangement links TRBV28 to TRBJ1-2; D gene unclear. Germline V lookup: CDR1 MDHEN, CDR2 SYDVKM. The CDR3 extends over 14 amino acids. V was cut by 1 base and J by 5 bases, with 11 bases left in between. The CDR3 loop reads CASSLLGIGYGYTF. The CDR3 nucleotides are TGTGCCAGCAGTTTATTGGGAATCGGGTATGGCTACACCTTC.

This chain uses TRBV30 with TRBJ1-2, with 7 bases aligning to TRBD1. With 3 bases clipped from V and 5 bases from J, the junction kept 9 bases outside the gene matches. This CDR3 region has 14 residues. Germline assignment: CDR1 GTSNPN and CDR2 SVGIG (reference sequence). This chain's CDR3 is CAWSLTGTVYGYTF. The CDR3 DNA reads TGTGCCTGGAGCCTAACCGGGACAGTATATGGCTACACCTTC.

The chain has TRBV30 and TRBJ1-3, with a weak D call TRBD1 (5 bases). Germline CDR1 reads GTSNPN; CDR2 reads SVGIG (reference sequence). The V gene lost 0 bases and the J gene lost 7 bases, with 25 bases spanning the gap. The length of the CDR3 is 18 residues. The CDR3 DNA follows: TGTGCCTGGAGTGTATTCGGAGGAGGAGGGATGTGGGGGAACACCATATATTTT. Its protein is CAWSVFGGGGMWGNTIYF.

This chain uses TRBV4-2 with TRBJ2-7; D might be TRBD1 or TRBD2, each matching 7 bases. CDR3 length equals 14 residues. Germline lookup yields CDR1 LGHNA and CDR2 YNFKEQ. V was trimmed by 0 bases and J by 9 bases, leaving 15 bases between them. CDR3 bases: TGTGCCAGCAGCCAAGAGACAGGGAGGGGGGTGCAGTACTTC. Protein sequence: CASSQETGRGVQYF.

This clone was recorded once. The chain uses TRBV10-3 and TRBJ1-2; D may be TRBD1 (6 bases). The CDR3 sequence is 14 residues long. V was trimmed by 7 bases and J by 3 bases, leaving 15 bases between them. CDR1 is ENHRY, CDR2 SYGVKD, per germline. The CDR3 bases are TGTGCCATCACCCCGGACAGTGTTTACTATGGCTACACCTTC. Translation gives CAITPDSVYYGYTF.

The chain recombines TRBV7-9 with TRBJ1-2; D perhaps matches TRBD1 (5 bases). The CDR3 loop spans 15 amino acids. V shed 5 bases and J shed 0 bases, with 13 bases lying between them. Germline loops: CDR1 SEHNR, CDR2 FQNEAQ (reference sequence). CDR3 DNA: TGTGCCAGCAGCCCCTGGGACGGAGCTAACTATGGCTACACCTTC. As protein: CASSPWDGANYGYTF.

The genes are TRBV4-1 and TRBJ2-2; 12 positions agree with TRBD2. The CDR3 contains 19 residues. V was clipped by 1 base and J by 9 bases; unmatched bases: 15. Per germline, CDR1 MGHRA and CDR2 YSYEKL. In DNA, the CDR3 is TGCGCCAGCAGCCAAGTGACTGTCGGTCGGACTAGCGGGAAGCGGGAGCTGTTTTTT. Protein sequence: CASSQVTVGRTSGKRELFF.

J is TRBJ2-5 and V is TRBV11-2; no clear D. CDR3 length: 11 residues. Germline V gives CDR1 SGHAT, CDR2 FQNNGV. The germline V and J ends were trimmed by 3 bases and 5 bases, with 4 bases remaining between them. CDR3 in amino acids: CASSLGETQYF. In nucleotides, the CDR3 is TGTGCCAGCAGCTTGGGCGAGACCCAGTACTTC.

The CDR3 here is CASSRRGSGTEAFF. As DNA, the CDR3 is TGCGCCAGCAGTCGACGAGGGTCAGGCACTGAAGCTTTCTTT. This chain connects TRBV23-1 to TRBJ1-1; D not resolved. TRBV23-1 is marked as an open reading frame, function uncertain. This CDR3 contains 14 residues. Trimming removed 4 bases from V and 4 bases from J, with 13 bases in between.

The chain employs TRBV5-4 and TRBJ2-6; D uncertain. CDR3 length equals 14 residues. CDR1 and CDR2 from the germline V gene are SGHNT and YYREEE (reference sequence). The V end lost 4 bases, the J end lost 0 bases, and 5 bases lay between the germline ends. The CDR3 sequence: CASSQNSGANVLTF. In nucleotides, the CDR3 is TGTGCCAGCAGCCAGAACTCTGGGGCCAACGTCCTGACTTTC.

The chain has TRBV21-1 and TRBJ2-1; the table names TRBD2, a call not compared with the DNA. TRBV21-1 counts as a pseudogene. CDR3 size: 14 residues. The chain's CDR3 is CASSKGGLAERCVF. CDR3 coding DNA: TGTGCCAGCAGCAAAGGTGGACTAGCGGAACGTTGCGTCTTC.

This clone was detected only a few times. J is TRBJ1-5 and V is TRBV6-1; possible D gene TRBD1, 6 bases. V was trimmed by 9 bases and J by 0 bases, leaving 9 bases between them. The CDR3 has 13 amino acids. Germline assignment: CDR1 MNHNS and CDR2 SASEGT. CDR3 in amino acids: CASGQISNQPQHF. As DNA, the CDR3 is TGTGCCAGTGGACAGATTAGCAATCAGCCCCAGCATTTT.

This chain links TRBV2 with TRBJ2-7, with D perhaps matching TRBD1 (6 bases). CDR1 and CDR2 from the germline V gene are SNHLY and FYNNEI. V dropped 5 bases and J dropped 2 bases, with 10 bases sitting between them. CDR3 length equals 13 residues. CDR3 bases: TGTGCCAGCAGTCGACAGGAGCCCTACGAGCAGTACTTC. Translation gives CASSRQEPYEQYF.

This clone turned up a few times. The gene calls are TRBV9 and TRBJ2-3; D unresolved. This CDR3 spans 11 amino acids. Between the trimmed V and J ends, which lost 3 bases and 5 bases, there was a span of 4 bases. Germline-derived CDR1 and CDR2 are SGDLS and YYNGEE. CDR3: CASSALDTQYF. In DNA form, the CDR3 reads TGTGCCAGCAGCGCCCTAGATACGCAGTATTTT.

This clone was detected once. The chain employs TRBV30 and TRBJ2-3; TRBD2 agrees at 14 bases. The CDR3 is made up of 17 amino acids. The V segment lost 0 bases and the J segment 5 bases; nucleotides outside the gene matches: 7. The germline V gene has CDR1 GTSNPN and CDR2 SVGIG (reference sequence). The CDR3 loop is CAWSVGTSGRSVDTQYF. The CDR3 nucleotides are TGTGCCTGGAGTGTGGGGACTAGCGGGAGATCAGTAGATACGCAGTATTTT. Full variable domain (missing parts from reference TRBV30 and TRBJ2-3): SQTIHQWPATLVQPVGSPLSLECTVEGTSNPNLYWYRQAAGRGLQLLFYSVGIGQISSEVPQNLSASRPQDRQFILSSKKLLLSDSGFYLCAWSVGTSGRSVDTQYFGPGTRLTVL.

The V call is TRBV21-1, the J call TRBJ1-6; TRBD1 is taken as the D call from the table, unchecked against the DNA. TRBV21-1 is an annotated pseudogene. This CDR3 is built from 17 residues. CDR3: CASSKDPVQGTNSPLHF. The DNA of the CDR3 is TGTGCCAGCAGCAAAGACCCAGTACAGGGAACCAATTCACCCCTCCACTTT.

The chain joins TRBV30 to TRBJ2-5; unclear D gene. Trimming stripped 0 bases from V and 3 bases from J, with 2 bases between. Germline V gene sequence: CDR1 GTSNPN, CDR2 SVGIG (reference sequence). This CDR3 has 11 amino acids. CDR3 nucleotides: TGTGCCTGGAGTGTAAAAGAGACCCAGTACTTC. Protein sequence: CAWSVKETQYF.

CDR3 in amino acids: CASSPRQVGTDTQYF. DNA of the CDR3: TGTGCCAGCAGCCCCAGACAGGTTGGAACAGATACGCAGTATTTT. The chain is built from TRBV4-2 and TRBJ2-3, with D perhaps matching TRBD1 (6 bases). Deletions cut 4 bases from V and 3 bases from J, with 14 bases between. The germline CDR1 and CDR2 sequences are LGHNA and YNFKEQ. The CDR3 is 15 amino acids.

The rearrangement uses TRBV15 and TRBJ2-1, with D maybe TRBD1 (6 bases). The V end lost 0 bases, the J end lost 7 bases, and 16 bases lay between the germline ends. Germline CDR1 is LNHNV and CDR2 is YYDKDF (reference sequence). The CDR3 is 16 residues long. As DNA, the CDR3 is TGTGCCACCAGCAGAGATGGTGGGGTAAGGGGGAATGAGCAGTTCTTC. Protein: CATSRDGGVRGNEQFF.

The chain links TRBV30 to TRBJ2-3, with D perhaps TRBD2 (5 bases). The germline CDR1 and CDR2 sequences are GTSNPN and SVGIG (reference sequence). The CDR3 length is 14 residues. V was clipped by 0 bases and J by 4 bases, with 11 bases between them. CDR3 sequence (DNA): TGTGCCTGGAGTGTCCTCGGGGTGGCAGATACGCAGTATTTT. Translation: CAWSVLGVADTQYF.

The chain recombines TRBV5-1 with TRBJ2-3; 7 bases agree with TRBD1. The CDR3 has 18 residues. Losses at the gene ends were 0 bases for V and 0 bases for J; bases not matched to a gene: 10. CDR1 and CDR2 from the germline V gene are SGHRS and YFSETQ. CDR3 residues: CASSLGGGSRLSTDTQYF. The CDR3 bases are TGCGCCAGCAGCTTGGGAGGGGGCTCGCGATTAAGCACAGATACGCAGTATTTT.

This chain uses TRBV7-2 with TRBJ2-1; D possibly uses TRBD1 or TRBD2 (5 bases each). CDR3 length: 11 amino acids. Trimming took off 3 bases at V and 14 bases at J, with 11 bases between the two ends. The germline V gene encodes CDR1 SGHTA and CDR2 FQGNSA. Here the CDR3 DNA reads TGTGCCAGCAGCTTGGGGGAGAGCGAGTTCTTC. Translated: CASSLGESEFF.

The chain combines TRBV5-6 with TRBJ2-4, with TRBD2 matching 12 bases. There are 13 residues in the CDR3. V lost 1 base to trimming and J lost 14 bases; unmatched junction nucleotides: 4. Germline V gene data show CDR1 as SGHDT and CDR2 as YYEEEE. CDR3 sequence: CASSLRLAGGEYF. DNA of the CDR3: TGTGCCAGCAGCTTGCGTCTAGCGGGAGGGGAGTACTTC.

As DNA, the CDR3 is TGCGCCAGCAGTGAAAACAGGGGCTACGAGCAGTACTTC. Translated, it gives CASSENRGYEQYF. This rearrangement joins TRBV10-1 to TRBJ2-5; the match to TRBD1 covers 7 bases. Matching the DNA end better, TRBJ2-7 makes the J call doubtful. This CDR3 contains 13 residues. Germline V gives CDR1 WNHNN, CDR2 SYGVQD (reference sequence).

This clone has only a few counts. This CDR3 reads CASSLGTENIQYF. The CDR3, as DNA: TGTGCCAGCTCCCTAGGGACTGAAAACATTCAGTACTTC. The rearrangement uses TRBV18 and TRBJ2-4; perhaps TRBD2 as D (6 bases). The V gene's germline CDR1 is KGHSH and CDR2 LQKENI. Deletions cut 6 bases from V and 5 bases from J, with 11 bases between. The CDR3 runs 13 residues.

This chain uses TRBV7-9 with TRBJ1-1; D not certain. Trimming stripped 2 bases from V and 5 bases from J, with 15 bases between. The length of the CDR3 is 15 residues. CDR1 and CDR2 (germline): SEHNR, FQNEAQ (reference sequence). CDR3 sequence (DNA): TGTGCCAGCAGCTTACTTGGGATGGGGAGGACTGAAGCTTTCTTT. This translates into CASSLLGMGRTEAFF.

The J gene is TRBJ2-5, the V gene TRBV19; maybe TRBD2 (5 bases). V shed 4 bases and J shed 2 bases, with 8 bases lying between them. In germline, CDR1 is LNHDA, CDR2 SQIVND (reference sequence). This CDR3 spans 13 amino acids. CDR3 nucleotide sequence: TGTGCCAGTAGTAAGCGGCCACAAGAGACCCAGTACTTC. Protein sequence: CASSKRPQETQYF.

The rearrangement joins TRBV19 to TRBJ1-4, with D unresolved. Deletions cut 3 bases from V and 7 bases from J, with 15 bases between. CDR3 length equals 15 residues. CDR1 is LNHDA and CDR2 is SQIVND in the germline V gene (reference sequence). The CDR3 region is CASSISKGLLEKLFF. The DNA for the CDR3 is TGTGCCAGTAGTATCAGCAAGGGTTTGCTTGAAAAACTGTTTTTT.

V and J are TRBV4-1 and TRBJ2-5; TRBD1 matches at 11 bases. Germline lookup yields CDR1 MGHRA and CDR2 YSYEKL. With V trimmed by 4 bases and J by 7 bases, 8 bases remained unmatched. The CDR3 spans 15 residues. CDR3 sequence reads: CASSLSGTGGGTQYF. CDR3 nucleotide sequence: TGCGCCAGCAGCCTCTCCGGGACAGGGGGAGGGACCCAGTACTTC.

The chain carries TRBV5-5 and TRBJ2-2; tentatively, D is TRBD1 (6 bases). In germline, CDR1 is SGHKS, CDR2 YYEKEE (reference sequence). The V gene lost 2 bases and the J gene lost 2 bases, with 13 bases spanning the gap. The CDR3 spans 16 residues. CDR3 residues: CASSFGQRTNTGELFF. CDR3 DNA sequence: TGTGCCAGCAGCTTTGGACAGCGAACCAACACCGGGGAGCTGTTTTTT.

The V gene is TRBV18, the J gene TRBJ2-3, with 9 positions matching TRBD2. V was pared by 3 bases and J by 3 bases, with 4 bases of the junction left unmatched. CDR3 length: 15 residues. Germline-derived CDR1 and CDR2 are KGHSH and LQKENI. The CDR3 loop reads CASSPRGRETDTQYF. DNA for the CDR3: TGTGCCAGCTCACCTCGCGGGAGGGAAACAGATACGCAGTATTTT.

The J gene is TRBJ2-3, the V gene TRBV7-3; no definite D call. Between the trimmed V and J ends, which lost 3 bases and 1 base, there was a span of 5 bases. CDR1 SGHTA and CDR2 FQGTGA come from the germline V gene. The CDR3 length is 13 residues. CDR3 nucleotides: TGTGCCAGCAGCTTTAGGGGCACAGATACGCAGTATTTT. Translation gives CASSFRGTDTQYF. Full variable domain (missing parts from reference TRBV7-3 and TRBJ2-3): GAGVSQTPSNKVTEKGKYVELRCDPISGHTALYWYRQSLGQGPEFLIYFQGTGAADDSGLPNDRFFAVRPEGSVSTLKIQRTERGDSAVYLCASSFRGTDTQYFGPGTRLTVL.